This T cell receptor (beta chain) derives from a study of identical twins (dated by TCRdb to about 2016). Broadly, across the study: To test whether fetal clonotypes persist, this study deep-sequenced TCR alpha and beta repertoires from monozygotic twins, from unrelated adults of various ages, and from cord blood. Replicate twin experiments were performed at different times using different library preparation protocols to rule out contamination.

V and J are truncated by 6 bases and 2 bases respectively, leaving an intervening sequence of 24 bases. The CDR1 and CDR2 encoded by the germline V gene are WSHSY and SAAADI. Including the terminal cysteine and phenylalanine, the CDR3 comprises 18 residues. The entry retains the CDR3 DNA only, 54 bases that are in frame from base 1. This clonotype appeared a few times. The clone's antigen remains unknown. One base away there is no much larger clone; base qualities are not given. Only healthy Caucasian donors were included. Three unrelated non-twin adults were additionally sequenced: a male aged 18 to 30, a male aged 50 to 60 and a female aged 50 to 60. Miltenyi CD45RO+ enrichment and human naive T-cell isolation kits were used to isolate memory (CD45RO+) and naive T cells from PBMC. The method was 5' RACE. The run used an Illumina HiSeq 2000. A universal primer binding site was added through template switching, and the final cDNA carried a unique molecular identifier so that TCR cDNA molecules could be counted accurately. Specific primers in the conserved constant-segment region were used to synthesize first-strand cDNA for the TCR alpha and beta chains. To control for contamination, every cDNA library was double barcoded, receiving both a SMART-Mk sample barcode and Illumina barcodes. TruSeq adapter sequences and Illumina sample barcodes were added in two successive PCR steps. Sequencing of the TCR alpha and beta cDNA libraries was done on the Illumina HiSeq platform using custom primers. Under the source paper's analysis protocol: MiGEC processed the raw reads to extract unique molecular identifiers, while MiXCR was used to determine the CDR3 positions. Recombination models were inferred per individual with the repgenHMM and IGoR tools using an EM algorithm. The tcR package in R was used for shared clonotype analysis, with sharing normalized by the product of cloneset sizes. Out-of-frame nonproductive sequences were analyzed to study raw recombination free of thymic and clonal selection effects. TCRdb took the public reads, trimmed them with fastp at Q25, ran MiXCR for clone calling and kept in-frame beta chains. Every distinct CDR3 protein forms one entry, paired with its most common genes and DNA. The V and J calls were not made by the authors but by TCRdb's processing. The sample has around 340,000 distinct CDR3 sequences on record, around 9% of them singletons. The ten top clones hold about 9.1% of the sample.

Study-wide conclusions, independent of this receptor: Compared with coincidental sharing between unrelated individuals, out-of-frame TCR alpha sequences shared between twins had an excess of sequences with low generation probability. The excess sharing between twins in beta out-of-frame sequences was weaker because fewer shared sequences reduced the signal-to-noise ratio. Invariant T cells such as MAIT and iNKT could partly confound zero-insertion analyses, although diverse VJ usage argued against such confounding for most clonotypes. Fewer insertions were carried by abundant cord blood beta clonotypes; a weaker similar trend was observed in young adult naive repertoires, while no such trend was observed in memory repertoires. Recombination models systematically underestimated out-of-frame TCR alpha sharing in monozygotic twins but agreed with sharing between unrelated individuals. Because the same donors could not be followed over many years, conclusions were based on cross-sectional statistical analysis.

Recombination linked TRBV10-2 to TRBJ2-3; TRBD2 is possibly the D segment (6 matching bases). The clonotype originates from a woman aged 50 to 65 in good health. Sequenced: naive T cells sorted from blood. The cell subset or site tag for this specimen amounts to: cells isolated with a human naive T-cell isolation kit. Here is the DNA: TGCGCCAGCAGAGGGACGGCGAATACTTGGGGGGACACAGATACGCAGTATTTT. Translated, it reads CASRGTANTWGDTDTQYF.